These T cell receptor beta chains were read from a single sample in a study of CD8 T cells in ankylosing spondylitis. MiXCR, run by TCRdb on the 5' RACE reads, gives a single entry per CDR3 protein. The data contain fewer than 250,000 distinct CDR3 sequences, 32% of them singletons. Sequencing was carried out using blood, either unsorted or a sorted T cell fraction (not recorded which). The receptors come from a male donor with ankylosing spondylitis or in good health (not recorded which). Both conserved end residues are part of each CDR3. D genes are given only for firm matches. Part of the rows lack a size; the others show once, few, many or a class for expanded clones.

abundance	d_gene	len	j_gene	v_gene	CDR3aa	CDR3nt
-	TRBD1	14	TRBJ2-1	TRBV12-3/TRBV12-4	CASSSTGTDNEQFF	TGTGCCAGCAGTTCAACCGGGACAGACAATGAGCAGTTCTTC
-	TRBD1	15	TRBJ2-7	TRBV18	CASSPSAGGQGEQYF	TGTGCCAGCTCGCCCTCCGCAGGGGGCCAGGGCGAGCAGTACTTC
-	-	14	TRBJ1-1	TRBV20-1	CSAKTGPANTEAFF	TGCAGTGCCAAGACCGGCCCCGCGAACACTGAAGCTTTCTTT
-	-	14	TRBJ1-1	TRBV4-2	CASSQDPRGTEAFF	TGTGCCAGCAGCCAAGATCCCAGGGGCACTGAAGCTTTCTTT
few	TRBD2	15	TRBJ2-1	TRBV20-1	CSARLLAGPYNEQFF	TGCAGTGCTCGCCTTCTAGCGGGGCCTTACAATGAGCAGTTCTTC
-	-	13	TRBJ2-3	TRBV5-6	CASIPSGTDTQYF	TGTGCCAGCATCCCTAGCGGCACAGATACGCAGTATTTT
-	-	12	TRBJ2-4	TRBV20-1	CSASWAKNIQYF	TGCAGTGCCTCGTGGGCCAAAAACATTCAGTACTTC
-	TRBD2	18	TRBJ2-1	TRBV20-1	CSASLAPNSGGLYNEQFF	TGCAGTGCTAGTCTAGCTCCAAATAGCGGGGGGCTATACAATGAGCAGTTCTTC
-	TRBD2	15	TRBJ2-5	TRBV12-3/TRBV12-4	CASRLAGGMQETQYF	TGTGCCAGCAGGCTAGCGGGGGGAATGCAAGAGACCCAGTACTTC
-	-	15	TRBJ2-7	TRBV15	CATSRSGTYTYEQYF	TGTGCCACCAGCAGATCCGGGACATACACCTACGAGCAGTACTTC
few	TRBD2	17	TRBJ2-3	TRBV12-3/TRBV12-4	CASSLSTSGVSTDTQYF	TGTGCCAGCAGTTTAAGTACTAGCGGGGTTAGCACAGATACGCAGTATTTT
-	-	14	TRBJ2-7	TRBV5-5	CASSLVPESYEQYF	TGTGCCAGCAGCTTGGTCCCGGAGAGCTACGAGCAGTACTTC
-	TRBD1	15	TRBJ2-2	TRBV6-5	CASSYPGTGGGELFF	TGTGCCAGCAGTTACCCCGGGACAGGAGGCGGGGAGCTGTTTTTT
many	-	16	TRBJ2-5	TRBV20-1	CSAPDRARGGQETQYF	TGCAGTGCCCCCGACAGGGCTAGGGGGGGCCAAGAGACCCAGTACTTC
-	TRBD1	17	TRBJ2-1	TRBV7-9	CASSLRMGQRSYNEQFF	TGTGCCAGCAGCTTGCGAATGGGACAGCGATCCTACAATGAGCAGTTCTTC
few	-	13	TRBJ1-2	TRBV20-1	CSAFLGGGYGYTF	TGCAGTGCTTTTCTCGGGGGAGGCTATGGCTACACCTTC
-	TRBD1	14	TRBJ1-2	TRBV5-6	CASSLGRGRDGYTF	TGTGCCAGCAGCTTGGGCAGGGGGCGCGATGGCTACACCTTC
few	-	13	TRBJ2-7	TRBV29-1	CSVKAPSSYEQYF	TGCAGCGTGAAGGCACCGAGCTCCTACGAGCAGTACTTC
-	-	14	TRBJ2-7	TRBV6-4	CASRGAEESYEQYF	TGTGCCAGCAGGGGCGCGGAGGAATCCTACGAGCAGTACTTC
few	TRBD2	16	TRBJ2-5	TRBV10-3	CAIGTGTSSYQETQYF	TGTGCCATCGGGACCGGGACTAGCAGTTACCAAGAGACCCAGTACTTC
-	TRBD2	17	TRBJ2-3	TRBV7-3	CASSLNPAGGPGDTQYF	TGTGCCAGCAGCTTAAATCCAGCGGGGGGGCCTGGCGATACGCAGTATTTT
few	-	12	TRBJ1-6	TRBV12-3/TRBV12-4	CASSLGQTPLHF	TGTGCCAGCAGTTTAGGGCAGACACCCCTCCACTTT
-	-	13	TRBJ2-7	TRBV29-1	CSVSRALTYEQYF	TGCAGCGTTAGTAGGGCTCTAACCTACGAGCAGTACTTC
-	TRBD1	14	TRBJ1-5	TRBV12-3/TRBV12-4	CASSRQGLGQPQHF	TGTGCCAGCAGCCGACAGGGACTGGGTCAGCCCCAGCATTTT
few	TRBD1	13	TRBJ2-4	TRBV20-1	CSAPDRVVDIQYF	TGCAGTGCTCCCGACAGGGTGGTGGACATTCAGTACTTC
-	-	15	TRBJ2-2	TRBV20-1	CSARAFQGNTGELFF	TGCAGTGCTAGGGCGTTCCAGGGAAACACCGGGGAGCTGTTTTTT
few	TRBD2	14	TRBJ2-5	TRBV20-1	CSAKTSGGQETQYF	TGCAGTGCTAAGACTAGCGGGGGCCAAGAGACCCAGTACTTC
few	TRBD1	11	TRBJ2-7	TRBV29-1	CGTGLSYEQYF	TGCGGGACAGGTCTCTCCTACGAGCAGTACTTC
-	-	11	TRBJ2-1	TRBV29-1	CSGGQNNEQFF	TGCAGCGGAGGACAGAACAATGAGCAGTTCTTC
-	-	16	TRBJ2-2	TRBV29-1	CSVEDPRGLNTGELFF	TGCAGCGTTGAAGACCCCCGGGGCCTCAACACCGGGGAGCTGTTTTTT
-	-	13	TRBJ1-1	TRBV6-1	CASRPFGRTEAFF	TGTGCCAGCAGACCGTTCGGGAGGACTGAAGCTTTCTTT
-	TRBD1	15	TRBJ1-6	TRBV9	CASSPRTGGNSPLHF	TGTGCCAGCAGCCCAAGGACAGGGGGAAATTCACCCCTCCACTTT
-	-	11	TRBJ2-5	TRBV10-3	CAIRERETQYF	TGTGCCATTAGGGAGCGAGAGACCCAGTACTTC
many	TRBD1	15	TRBJ2-3	TRBV6-4	CASSPRTGGADTQYF	TGTGCCAGCAGTCCTAGGACAGGGGGCGCAGATACGCAGTATTTT
few	TRBD2	17	TRBJ2-7	TRBV20-1	CSARDPASPAGFHEQYF	TGCAGTGCTAGAGATCCTGCTTCCCCAGCGGGGTTCCACGAGCAGTACTTC
-	-	14	TRBJ2-5	TRBV5-1	CASSFSGQQETQYF	TGCGCCAGCAGCTTCAGTGGGCAACAAGAGACCCAGTACTTC
-	-	12	TRBJ2-3	TRBV7-8	CASSLDRDTQYF	TGTGCCAGCAGCTTAGACAGGGATACGCAGTATTTT
once	-	12	TRBJ2-1	TRBV5-1	CASSGTAGEQFF	TGCGCCAGCAGCGGTACGGCGGGGGAGCAGTTCTTC
-	TRBD1	14	TRBJ2-7	TRBV9	CASSASQGMHEQYF	TGTGCCAGCAGCGCTTCACAGGGGATGCACGAGCAGTACTTC
-	-	14	TRBJ2-3	TRBV28	CASSSPQETDTQYF	TGTGCCAGCAGTTCCCCACAAGAAACAGATACGCAGTATTTT
-	-	13	TRBJ2-5	TRBV20-1	CSARYDSQETQYF	TGCAGTGCTAGATACGACAGTCAAGAGACCCAGTACTTC
-	TRBD2	17	TRBJ2-7	TRBV12-3/TRBV12-4	CASSLRGLAGSSYEQYF	TGTGCCAGCAGTTTACGGGGTCTAGCGGGGAGCTCCTACGAGCAGTACTTC
-	-	17	TRBJ2-1	TRBV7-2	CASSLGSPTSSYNEQFF	TGTGCCAGCAGCTTAGGTAGTCCTACCAGCTCCTACAATGAGCAGTTCTTC
few	-	14	TRBJ2-7	TRBV10-3	CAISGGSPPHEQYF	TGTGCCATCAGTGGGGGCTCCCCACCCCACGAGCAGTACTTC
-	-	13	TRBJ2-2	TRBV10-3	CAISMDDTGELFF	TGTGCCATCAGTATGGATGACACCGGGGAGCTGTTTTTT
-	-	13	TRBJ2-1	TRBV9	CASSVGTISEQFF	TGTGCCAGCAGCGTAGGGACTATCAGTGAGCAGTTCTTC
-	TRBD2	14	TRBJ2-4	TRBV20-1	CSASSGRGGNIQYF	TGCAGTGCTAGCTCCGGGAGGGGTGGGAACATTCAGTACTTC
-	-	13	TRBJ2-1	TRBV11-2	CASSLDWANEQFF	TGTGCCAGCAGCTTAGATTGGGCTAATGAGCAGTTCTTC
-	-	13	TRBJ2-4	TRBV15	CATSSEAKNIQYF	TGTGCCACCAGCAGTGAGGCCAAAAACATTCAGTACTTC
-	TRBD1	14	TRBJ2-1	TRBV5-5	CASIPTTGFHEQFF	TGTGCCAGCATCCCAACGACAGGGTTTCATGAGCAGTTCTTC
-	TRBD2	16	TRBJ2-7	TRBV12-3/TRBV12-4	CASSFLGSGGHYEQYF	TGTGCCAGCAGTTTCCTGGGTAGCGGGGGGCACTACGAGCAGTACTTC
-	TRBD2	15	TRBJ2-7	TRBV7-3	CASSLTGTSGYEQYF	TGTGCCAGCAGCTTAACCGGGACTAGCGGATACGAGCAGTACTTC